Below, one T cell receptor beta chain is given with its context. The antigen remains undetermined. The sample comes from a study of blood T cells in healthy people across ages. Trimming took 7 bases from V and 2 from J; bases not matched to a gene: 5. Germline V gives CDR1 MDHEN, CDR2 SYDVKM. The CDR3 consists of 14 residues. The study, taken as a whole, reports: Roughly linear age-related decline in beta diversity appeared, significant by age roughly 40.

Sample-barcoded 5' priming and a J-beta primer mix drove a second PCR of roughly 6 to 12 cycles. TCRdb fed the 5' RACE reads into MiXCR, producing one record per CDR3 protein. The sample contains about 1,400,000 distinct CDR3 sequences, around 59% of which appear only once. This clonotype was obtained from a young man in good health. The V and J genes are TRBV28 and TRBJ2-7, with TRBD1 matching over 10 bases. Source material: blood. In DNA form, the CDR3 reads TGTGCCAGCAAACCGGGACAGGGGACCTACGAGCAGTACTTC. This gives the protein CASKPGQGTYEQYF.